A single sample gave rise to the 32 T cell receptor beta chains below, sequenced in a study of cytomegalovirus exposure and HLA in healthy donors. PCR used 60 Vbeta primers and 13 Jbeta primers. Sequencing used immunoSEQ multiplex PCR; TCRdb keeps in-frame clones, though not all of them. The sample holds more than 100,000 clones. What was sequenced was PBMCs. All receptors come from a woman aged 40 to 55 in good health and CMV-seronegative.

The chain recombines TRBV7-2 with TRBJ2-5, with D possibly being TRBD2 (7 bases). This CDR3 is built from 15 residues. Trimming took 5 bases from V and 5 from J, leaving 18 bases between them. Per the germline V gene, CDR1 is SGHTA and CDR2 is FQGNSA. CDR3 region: CASSPWGRGIETQYF. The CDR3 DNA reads TGTGCCAGCAGCCCTTGGGGGCGGGGGATCGAGACCCAGTACTTC.

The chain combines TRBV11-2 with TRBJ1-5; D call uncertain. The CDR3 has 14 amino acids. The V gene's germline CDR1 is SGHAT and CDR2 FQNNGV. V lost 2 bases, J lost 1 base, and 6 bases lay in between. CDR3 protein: CASSLTGSNQPQHF. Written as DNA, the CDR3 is TGTGCCAGCAGCTTAACCGGGAGCAATCAGCCCCAGCATTTT.

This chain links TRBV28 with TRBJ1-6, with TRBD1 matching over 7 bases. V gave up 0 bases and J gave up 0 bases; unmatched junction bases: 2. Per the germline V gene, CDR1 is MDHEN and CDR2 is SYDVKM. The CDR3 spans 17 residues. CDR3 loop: CASSLWGQSSYNSPLHF. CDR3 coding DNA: TGTGCCAGCAGTTTATGGGGACAGAGCTCCTATAATTCACCCCTCCACTTT.

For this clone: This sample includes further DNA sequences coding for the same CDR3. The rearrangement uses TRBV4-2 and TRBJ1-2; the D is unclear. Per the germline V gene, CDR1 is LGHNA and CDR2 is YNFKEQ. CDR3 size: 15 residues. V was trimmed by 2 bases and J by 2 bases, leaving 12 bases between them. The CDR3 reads CASSQPDQVNYGYTF. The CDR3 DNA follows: TGTGCCAGCAGCCAACCCGATCAGGTGAACTATGGCTACACCTTC.

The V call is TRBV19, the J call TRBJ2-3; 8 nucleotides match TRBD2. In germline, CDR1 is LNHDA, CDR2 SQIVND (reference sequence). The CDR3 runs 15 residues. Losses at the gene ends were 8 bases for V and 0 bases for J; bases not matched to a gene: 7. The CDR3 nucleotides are TGTGCCAGTGCCGCAGCGGGGGAAAGCACAGATACGCAGTATTTT. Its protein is CASAAAGESTDTQYF.

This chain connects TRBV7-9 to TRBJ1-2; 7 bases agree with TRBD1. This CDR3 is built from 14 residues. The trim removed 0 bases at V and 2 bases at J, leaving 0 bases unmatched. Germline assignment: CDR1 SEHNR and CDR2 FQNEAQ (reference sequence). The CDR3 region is CASSLAGGNYGYTF. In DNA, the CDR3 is TGTGCCAGCAGCTTAGCAGGGGGCAACTATGGCTACACCTTC.

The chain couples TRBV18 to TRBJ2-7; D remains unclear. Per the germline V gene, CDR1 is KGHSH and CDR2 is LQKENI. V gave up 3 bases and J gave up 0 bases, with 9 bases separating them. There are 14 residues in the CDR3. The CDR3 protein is CASSPVESSYEQYF. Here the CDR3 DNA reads TGTGCCAGCTCACCTGTAGAGAGCTCCTACGAGCAGTACTTC.

CDR3 loop: CASSPRSGPGEAFF. As DNA, the CDR3 is TGTGCCAGCAGCCCAAGGTCAGGCCCAGGTGAAGCTTTCTTT. The genes are TRBV7-3 and TRBJ1-1; no clear D gene. Trimming removed 5 bases at V and 7 bases at J, with 17 bases between. CDR1 and CDR2 (germline): SGHTA, FQGTGA. This CDR3 comprises 14 residues.

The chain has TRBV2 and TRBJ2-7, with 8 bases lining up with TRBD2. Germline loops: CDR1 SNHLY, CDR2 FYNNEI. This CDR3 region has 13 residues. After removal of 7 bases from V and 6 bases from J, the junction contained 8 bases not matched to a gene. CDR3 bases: TGTGCCAGCAAGTGGACGGGAGGGGTCGAGCAGTACGTC. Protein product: CASKWTGGVEQYV.

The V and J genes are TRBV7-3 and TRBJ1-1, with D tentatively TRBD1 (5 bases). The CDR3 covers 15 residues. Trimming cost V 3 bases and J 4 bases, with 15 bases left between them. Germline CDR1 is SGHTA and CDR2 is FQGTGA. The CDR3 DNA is TGTGCCAGCAGCTTGGGCCCGGGGGGGAGCACTGAAGCTTTCTTT. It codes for CASSLGPGGSTEAFF.

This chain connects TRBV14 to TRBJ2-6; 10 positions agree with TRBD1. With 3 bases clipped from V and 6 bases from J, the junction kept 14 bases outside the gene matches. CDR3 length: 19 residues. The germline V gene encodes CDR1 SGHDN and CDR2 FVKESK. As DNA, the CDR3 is TGTGCCAGCAGCCAGGGGGGACAGGGGAAACAGGGAGAGGCCAACGTCCTGACTTTC. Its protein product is CASSQGGQGKQGEANVLTF.

The DNA for the CDR3 is TGTGCCAGCAGCTCGTGGACTACAACTAATGAAAAACTGTTTTTT. This codes for CASSSWTTTNEKLFF. V gene TRBV7-2 combines with J gene TRBJ1-4; D not resolved. The germline CDR1 and CDR2 sequences are SGHTA and FQGNSA. Trimming stripped 4 bases from V and 0 bases from J, with 9 bases between. This CDR3 comprises 15 residues.

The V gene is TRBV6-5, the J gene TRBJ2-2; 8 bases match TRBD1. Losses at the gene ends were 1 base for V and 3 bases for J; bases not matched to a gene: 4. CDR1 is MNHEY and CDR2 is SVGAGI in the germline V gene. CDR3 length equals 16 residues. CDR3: CASSYYGTGDTGELFF. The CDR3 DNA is TGTGCCAGCAGTTACTACGGGACAGGAGACACCGGGGAGCTGTTTTTT.

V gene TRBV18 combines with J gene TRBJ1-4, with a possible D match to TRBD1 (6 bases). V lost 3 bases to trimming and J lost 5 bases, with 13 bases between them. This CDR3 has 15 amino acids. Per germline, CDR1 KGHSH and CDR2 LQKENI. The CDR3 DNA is TGTGCCAGCTCACCCTCGGCAGGGGTGAATGAAAAACTGTTTTTT. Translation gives CASSPSAGVNEKLFF. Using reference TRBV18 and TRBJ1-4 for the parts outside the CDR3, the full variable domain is NAGVMQNPRHLVRRRGQEARLRCSPMKGHSHVYWYRQLPEEGLKFMVYLQKENIIDESGMPKERFSAEFPKEGPSILRIQQVVRGDSAAYFCASSPSAGVNEKLFFGSGTQLSVL.

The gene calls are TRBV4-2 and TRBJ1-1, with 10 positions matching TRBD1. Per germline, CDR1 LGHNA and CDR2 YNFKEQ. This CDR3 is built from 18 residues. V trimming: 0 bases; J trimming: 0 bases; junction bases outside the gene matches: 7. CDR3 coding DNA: TGTGCCAGCAGCCAAGACCCGGACAGGGGGGGTATGAACACTGAAGCTTTCTTT. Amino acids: CASSQDPDRGGMNTEAFF.

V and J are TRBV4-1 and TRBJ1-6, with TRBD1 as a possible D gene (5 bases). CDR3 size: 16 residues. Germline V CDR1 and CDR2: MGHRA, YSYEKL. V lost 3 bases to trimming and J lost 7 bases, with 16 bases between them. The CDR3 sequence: CASSHTPQGPNSPLHF. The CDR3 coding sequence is TGCGCCAGCAGCCACACCCCGCAGGGCCCCAATTCACCCCTCCACTTT.

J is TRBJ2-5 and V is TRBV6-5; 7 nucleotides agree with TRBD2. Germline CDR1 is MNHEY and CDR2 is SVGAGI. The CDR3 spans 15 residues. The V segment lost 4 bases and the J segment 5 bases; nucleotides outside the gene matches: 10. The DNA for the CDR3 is TGTGCCAGCAGTTTGAGGACTAGTCGGCGGGAGACCCAGTACTTC. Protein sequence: CASSLRTSRRETQYF.

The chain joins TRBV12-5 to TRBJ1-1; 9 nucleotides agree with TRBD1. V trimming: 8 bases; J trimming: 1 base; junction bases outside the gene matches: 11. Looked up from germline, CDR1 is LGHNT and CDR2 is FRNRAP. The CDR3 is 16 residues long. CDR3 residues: CASQLGQGRGNTEAFF. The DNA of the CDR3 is TGTGCTAGTCAATTAGGACAGGGGAGGGGGAACACTGAAGCTTTCTTT.

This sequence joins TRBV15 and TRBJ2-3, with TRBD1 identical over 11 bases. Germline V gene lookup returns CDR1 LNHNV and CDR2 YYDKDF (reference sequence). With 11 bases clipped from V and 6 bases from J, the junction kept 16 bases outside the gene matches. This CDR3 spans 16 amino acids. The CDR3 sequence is CAGGTGGIGGRDTQYF. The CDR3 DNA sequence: TGTGCCGGCGGGACAGGGGGGATAGGAGGAAGGGATACGCAGTATTTT.

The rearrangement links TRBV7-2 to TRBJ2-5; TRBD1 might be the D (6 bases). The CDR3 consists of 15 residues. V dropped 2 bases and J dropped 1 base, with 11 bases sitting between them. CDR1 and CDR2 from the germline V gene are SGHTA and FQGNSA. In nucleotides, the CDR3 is TGTGCCAGCAGCTTATCCCCGGACAGCCAAGAGACCCAGTACTTC. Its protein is CASSLSPDSQETQYF.

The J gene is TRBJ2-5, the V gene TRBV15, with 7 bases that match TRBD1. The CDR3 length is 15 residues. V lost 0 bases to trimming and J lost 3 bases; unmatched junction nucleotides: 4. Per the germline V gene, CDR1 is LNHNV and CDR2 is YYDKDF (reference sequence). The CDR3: CATSRDRDRKETQYF. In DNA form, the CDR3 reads TGTGCCACCAGCAGAGACCGGGACAGAAAAGAGACCCAGTACTTC.

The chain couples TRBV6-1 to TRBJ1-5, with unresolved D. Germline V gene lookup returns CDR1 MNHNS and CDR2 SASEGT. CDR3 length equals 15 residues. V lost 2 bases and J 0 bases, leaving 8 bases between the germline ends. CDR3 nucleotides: TGTGCCAGCAGTGAAAGAGTAAATAGCAATCAGCCCCAGCATTTT. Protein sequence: CASSERVNSNQPQHF.

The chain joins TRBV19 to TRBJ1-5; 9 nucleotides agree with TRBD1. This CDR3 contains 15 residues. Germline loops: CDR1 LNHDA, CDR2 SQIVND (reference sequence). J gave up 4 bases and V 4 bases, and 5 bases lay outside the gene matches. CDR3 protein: CASSRGQGINQPQHF. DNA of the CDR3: TGTGCCAGTAGTAGGGGACAGGGAATTAATCAGCCCCAGCATTTT.

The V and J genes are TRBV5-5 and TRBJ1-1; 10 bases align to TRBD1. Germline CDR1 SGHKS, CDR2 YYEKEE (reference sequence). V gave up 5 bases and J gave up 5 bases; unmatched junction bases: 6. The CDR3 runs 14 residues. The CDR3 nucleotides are TGTGCCAGCAGTCACGACAGGGGGCGGACTGAAGCTTTCTTT. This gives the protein CASSHDRGRTEAFF.

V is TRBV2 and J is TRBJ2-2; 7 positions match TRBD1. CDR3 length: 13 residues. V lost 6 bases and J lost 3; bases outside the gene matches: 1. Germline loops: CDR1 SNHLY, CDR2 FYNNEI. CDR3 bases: TGTGCCAGCAGAGGACAGGACACCGGGGAGCTGTTTTTT. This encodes CASRGQDTGELFF.

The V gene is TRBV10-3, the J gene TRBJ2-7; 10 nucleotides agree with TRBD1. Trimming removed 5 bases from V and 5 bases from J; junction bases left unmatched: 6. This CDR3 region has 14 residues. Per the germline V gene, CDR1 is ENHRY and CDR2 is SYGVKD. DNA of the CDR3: TGTGCCATCAGTCCTAAGGGGACAGGGGACGAGCAGTACTTC. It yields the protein CAISPKGTGDEQYF.

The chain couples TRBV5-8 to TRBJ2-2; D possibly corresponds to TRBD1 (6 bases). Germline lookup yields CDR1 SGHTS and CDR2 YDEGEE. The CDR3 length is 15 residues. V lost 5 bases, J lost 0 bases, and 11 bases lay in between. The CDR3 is CASRVQGSNTGELFF. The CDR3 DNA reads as TGTGCCAGCAGGGTACAGGGTTCGAACACCGGGGAGCTGTTTTTT.

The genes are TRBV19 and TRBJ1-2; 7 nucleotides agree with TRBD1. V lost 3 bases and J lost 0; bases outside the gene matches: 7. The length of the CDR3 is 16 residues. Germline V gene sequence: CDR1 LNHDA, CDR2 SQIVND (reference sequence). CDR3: CASSMSWDSANYGYTF. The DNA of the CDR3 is TGTGCCAGTAGTATGTCTTGGGACAGCGCTAACTATGGCTACACCTTC.

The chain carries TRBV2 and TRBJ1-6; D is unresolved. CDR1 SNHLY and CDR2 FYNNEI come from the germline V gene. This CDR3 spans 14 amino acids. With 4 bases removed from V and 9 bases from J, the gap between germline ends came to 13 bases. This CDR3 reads CASSAREAVSPLHF. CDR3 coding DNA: TGTGCCAGCAGTGCACGGGAGGCAGTTTCACCCCTCCACTTT.

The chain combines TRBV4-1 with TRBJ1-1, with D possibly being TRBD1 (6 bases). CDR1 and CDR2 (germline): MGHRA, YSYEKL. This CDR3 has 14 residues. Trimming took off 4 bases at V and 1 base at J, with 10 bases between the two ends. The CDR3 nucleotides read TGCGCCAGCAGCCGGACAGTTCCGAACACTGAAGCTTTCTTT. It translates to CASSRTVPNTEAFF.

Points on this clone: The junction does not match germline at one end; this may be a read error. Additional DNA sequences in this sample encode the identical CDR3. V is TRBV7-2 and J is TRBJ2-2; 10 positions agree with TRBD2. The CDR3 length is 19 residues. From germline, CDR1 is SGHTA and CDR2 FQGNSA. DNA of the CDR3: TGCGCCAGCAGCTTAGCGGGAGCGGGGGGGCTTGGAGGAACCGGGGAGCTGTTTTTT. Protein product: CASSLAGAGGLGGTGELFF.

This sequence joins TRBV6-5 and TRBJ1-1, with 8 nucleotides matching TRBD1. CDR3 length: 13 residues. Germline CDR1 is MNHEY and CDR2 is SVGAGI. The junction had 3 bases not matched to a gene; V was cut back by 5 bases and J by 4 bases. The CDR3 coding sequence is TGTGCCAGCAGTCTGACAGGGGCCACTGAAGCTTTCTTT. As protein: CASSLTGATEAFF.